One sample yielded the 22 T cell receptor beta chains listed below, sequenced in a study of cytotoxic CD8 clonotypes in ibrutinib-treated CLL. The table came from immunoSEQ multiplex PCR; TCRdb's copy has only in-frame clones and leaves some out. The data contain some 10,000 clones, around 81% of them singletons. Sequencing was performed on PBMCs, taken at disease progression, from a patient treated with ibrutinib. These receptors came from a human donor with chronic lymphocytic leukemia.

The rearrangement links TRBV5-4 to TRBJ2-1, with 8 bases that match TRBD2. The CDR3 totals 15 residues. The V and J ends lost 0 bases and 3 bases, in that order; junction bases with no gene match: 2. Germline CDR1 and CDR2: SGHNT and YYREEE (reference sequence). CDR3 sequence (DNA): TGTGCCAGCAGCTTGGCGGCGGGAGGCTACAATGAGCAGTTCTTC. It encodes CASSLAAGGYNEQFF.

This clone was detected once. The chain carries TRBV19 and TRBJ2-7; TRBD2 matches 9 bases. The CDR3 has 16 amino acids. V trimming: 5 bases; J trimming: 6 bases; junction bases outside the gene matches: 14. The germline CDR1 and CDR2 sequences are LNHDA and SQIVND (reference sequence). Here the CDR3 reads CASSVLTGLAGSEQYF. CDR3 in DNA: TGTGCCAGTAGTGTCCTAACGGGACTAGCAGGTTCCGAGCAGTACTTC.

In this sample, this clone is medium-sized (0.01 to 0.1%). The chain employs TRBV19 and TRBJ2-1; D is ambiguous. V was clipped by 6 bases and J by 2 bases, with 8 bases between them. Germline values: CDR1 LNHDA, CDR2 SQIVND (reference sequence). The CDR3 spans 13 residues. CDR3 loop: CASSQATYNEQFF. As DNA, the CDR3 is TGTGCCAGTAGCCAGGCTACCTACAATGAGCAGTTCTTC.

In its sample, this clone ranks as medium-sized. Here the CDR3 DNA reads TGCAGCGTTGACGCAGGGAACACTGAAGCTTTCTTT. It translates to CSVDAGNTEAFF. This sequence joins TRBV29-1 and TRBJ1-1; D remains ambiguous. Deletions cut 3 bases from V and 1 base from J, with 6 bases between. Germline values: CDR1 SQVTM, CDR2 ANQGSEA. This CDR3 is built from 12 residues.

In DNA form, the CDR3 reads TGTGCCTGGAGTGTACTGGGGAGCTCAACTAATGAAAAACTGTTTTTT. Its translation: CAWSVLGSSTNEKLFF. The V gene is TRBV30, the J gene TRBJ1-4; D is unresolved. In germline, CDR1 is GTSNPN, CDR2 SVGIG (reference sequence). This CDR3 contains 16 residues. Trimming took off 0 bases at V and 0 bases at J, with 11 bases between the two ends.

The chain carries TRBV7-9 and TRBJ1-1, with a weak D call TRBD1 (6 bases). Germline-derived CDR1 and CDR2 are SEHNR and FQNEAQ (reference sequence). The CDR3 length is 14 residues. V dropped 2 bases and J dropped 5 bases, with 12 bases sitting between them. CDR3 protein: CASSLSGGGTEAFF. The CDR3 coding sequence is TGTGCCAGCAGCTTATCCGGGGGCGGGACTGAAGCTTTCTTT.

V gene TRBV5-4 combines with J gene TRBJ1-2; maybe TRBD1 (6 bases). Per the germline V gene, CDR1 is SGHNT and CDR2 is YYREEE (reference sequence). V was trimmed by 3 bases and J by 3 bases, leaving 15 bases between them. CDR3 length: 15 amino acids. In DNA form, the CDR3 reads TGTGCCAGCAGCTCCGTGAACAGGGTGGACTATGGCTACACCTTC. It codes for CASSSVNRVDYGYTF.

This clone was detected a few times. V is TRBV4-1 and J is TRBJ1-2; 8 nucleotides align to TRBD1. In germline, CDR1 is MGHRA, CDR2 YSYEKL. Trimming at V came to 3 bases and at J to 3 bases, leaving 6 bases not matched to a gene. The CDR3 covers 15 residues. The CDR3 DNA sequence: TGCGCCAGCAGCCATCTGGACAGGGAATACTATGGCTACACCTTC. Amino acids: CASSHLDREYYGYTF.

This clone occurred a few times. This chain connects TRBV5-1 to TRBJ1-1; D remains unclear. The CDR3 runs 15 residues. Deletions cut 4 bases from V and 4 bases from J, with 17 bases between. Germline CDR1 and CDR2: SGHRS and YFSETQ. This CDR3 is CASSPTVVGGTEAFF. As DNA, the CDR3 is TGCGCCAGCAGCCCCACCGTGGTTGGTGGCACTGAAGCTTTCTTT.

This sequence joins TRBV30 and TRBJ2-3; possible D gene TRBD2, 6 bases. Trimming shortened V by 3 bases and J by 4 bases, and 11 bases separated the two germline ends. Germline loops: CDR1 GTSNPN, CDR2 SVGIG (reference sequence). This CDR3 is 13 amino acids long. The CDR3 nucleotides are TGTGCCTGGAGCGGGAGTAGGTCAGATACGCAGTATTTT. It translates to CAWSGSRSDTQYF.

The chain combines TRBV7-2 with TRBJ2-3; no definite D call. The CDR3 has 15 amino acids. V dropped 3 bases and J dropped 5 bases, with 15 bases sitting between them. From germline, CDR1 is SGHTA and CDR2 FQGNSA. CDR3 DNA sequence: TGTGCCAGCAGCTTTAATGGGCCCGCTGGAGATACGCAGTATTTT. This codes for CASSFNGPAGDTQYF.

The gene calls are TRBV27 and TRBJ2-3; the match to TRBD1 covers 7 bases. This CDR3 region has 15 residues. Trimming at V came to 3 bases and at J to 5 bases, leaving 8 bases not matched to a gene. Per germline, CDR1 MNHEY and CDR2 SMNVEV (reference sequence). The CDR3 sequence is CASSFWQGERDTQYF. The CDR3, as DNA: TGTGCCAGCAGTTTTTGGCAGGGGGAAAGAGATACGCAGTATTTT.

The CDR3 DNA reads TGTGCCAGCAGCTTAGCGGAACCGATGGAGCAGTACTTC. Amino acids: CASSLAEPMEQYF. V is TRBV7-6 and J is TRBJ2-7, with D unclear. Trimming stripped 0 bases from V and 7 bases from J, with 10 bases between. The germline V gene encodes CDR1 SGHVS and CDR2 FNYEAQ. This CDR3 region has 13 residues.

This chain uses TRBV29-1 with TRBJ2-7; no clear D. This CDR3 has 12 amino acids. CDR1 and CDR2 from the germline V gene are SQVTM and ANQGSEA. V was trimmed by 8 bases and J by 5 bases, leaving 16 bases between them. The CDR3 here is CSPEPRPNEQYF. In nucleotides, the CDR3 is TGCAGCCCGGAACCAAGGCCGAACGAGCAGTACTTC.

The chain is built from TRBV2 and TRBJ2-3; 14 positions match TRBD2. The germline V gene has CDR1 SNHLY and CDR2 FYNNEI. With 8 bases clipped from V and 4 bases from J, the junction kept 5 bases outside the gene matches. The CDR3 has 15 amino acids. CDR3 sequence reads: CASLGLAGVPDTQYF. The CDR3 region has the DNA TGTGCCAGCTTGGGACTAGCGGGAGTCCCAGATACGCAGTATTTT.

The chain uses TRBV29-1 and TRBJ2-1; 7 nucleotides line up with TRBD2. CDR3 length: 14 residues. Germline CDR1 reads SQVTM; CDR2 reads ANQGSEA. V was clipped by 5 bases and J by 4 bases; unmatched bases: 8. For the CDR3, the DNA is TGCAGCGTTCCTAGCGGTACTGGATACAATGAGCAGTTCTTC. This codes for CSVPSGTGYNEQFF.

This sequence joins TRBV19 and TRBJ2-1; a weak D match, TRBD2 (7 bases). CDR3 length: 12 amino acids. The germline V gene has CDR1 LNHDA and CDR2 SQIVND (reference sequence). The V gene lost 7 bases and the J gene lost 4 bases, with 8 bases spanning the gap. The CDR3 sequence is CASKGGYNEQFF. The CDR3 DNA follows: TGTGCCAGTAAGGGGGGGTACAATGAGCAGTTCTTC.

This rearrangement joins TRBV5-1 to TRBJ2-5; D perhaps matches TRBD1 (6 bases). The germline V and J ends were trimmed by 0 bases and 2 bases, with 8 bases remaining between them. The germline gives CDR1 SGHRS, CDR2 YFSETQ. This CDR3 spans 14 amino acids. The CDR3 DNA follows: TGCGCCAGCAGCTTGGCTGGACAGCAAGAGACCCAGTACTTC. The encoded protein is CASSLAGQQETQYF.

The chain employs TRBV28 and TRBJ2-5; D remains unclear. CDR1 is MDHEN, CDR2 SYDVKM, per germline. The CDR3 is 13 residues long. Trimming left V 5 bases short and J 3 bases short, with 10 bases between. The CDR3 reads CASSRPVEETQYF. The CDR3, as DNA: TGTGCCAGCAGTCGACCAGTAGAAGAGACCCAGTACTTC. Complete variable domain (other parts from reference TRBV28 and TRBJ2-5): DVKVTQSSRYLVKRTGEKVFLECVQDMDHENMFWYRQDPGLGLRLIYFSYDVKMKEKGDIPEGYSVSREKKERFSLILESASTNQTSMYLCASSRPVEETQYFGPGTRLLVL.

V is TRBV2 and J is TRBJ1-4; D might be TRBD1 (6 bases). In germline, CDR1 is SNHLY, CDR2 FYNNEI. V lost 6 bases and J lost 3, with 14 bases in between. The CDR3 has 15 residues. In nucleotides, the CDR3 is TGTGCCAGCAGCTCTCGTCAGGGGTCTAATGAAAAACTGTTTTTT. Protein product: CASSSRQGSNEKLFF. The full variable domain, its missing parts supplied by reference TRBV2 and TRBJ1-4, is EPEVTQTPSHQVTQMGQEVILRCVPISNHLYFYWYRQILGQKVEFLVSFYNNEISEKSEIFDDQFSVERPDGSNFTLKIRSTKLEDSAMYFCASSSRQGSNEKLFFGSGTQLSVL.

This clone was detected only once. The genes are TRBV6-5 and TRBJ1-1, with D unresolved. V was clipped by 8 bases and J by 5 bases, with 18 bases between them. The germline CDR1 and CDR2 sequences are MNHEY and SVGAGI. The CDR3 consists of 14 residues. The CDR3 loop is CASARDPDGTEAFF. As DNA, the CDR3 is TGTGCCAGCGCAAGAGACCCCGACGGGACTGAAGCTTTCTTT.

The chain recombines TRBV14 with TRBJ2-3; unclear D gene. Looked up from germline, CDR1 is SGHDN and CDR2 is FVKESK. V was shortened by 2 bases and J by 3 bases, with 12 bases between the two germline ends. The CDR3 loop spans 15 amino acids. Here the CDR3 reads CASSQRAVATDTQYF. As DNA, the CDR3 is TGTGCCAGCAGCCAACGAGCCGTTGCAACAGATACGCAGTATTTT.